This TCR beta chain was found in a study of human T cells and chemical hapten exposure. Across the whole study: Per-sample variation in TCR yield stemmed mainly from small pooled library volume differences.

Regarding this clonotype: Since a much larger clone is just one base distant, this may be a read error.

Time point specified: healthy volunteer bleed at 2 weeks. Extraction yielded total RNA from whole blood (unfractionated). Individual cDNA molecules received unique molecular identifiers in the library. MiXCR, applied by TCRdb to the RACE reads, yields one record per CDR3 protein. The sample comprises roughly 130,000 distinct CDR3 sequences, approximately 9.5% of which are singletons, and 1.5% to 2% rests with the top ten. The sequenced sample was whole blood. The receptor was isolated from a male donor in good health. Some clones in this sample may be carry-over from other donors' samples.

CDR3 coding DNA: TGTGTCAGCAGCAAGCAGAGTAATGAGCAGTTCTTC. Protein: CVSSKQSNEQFF. This sequence joins TRBV7-9 and TRBJ2-1; D is uncertain. Germline lookup yields CDR1 SEHNR and CDR2 FQNEAQ (reference sequence). The CDR3 length is 12 residues. Using reference TRBV7-9 and TRBJ2-1 for the parts outside the CDR3, the full variable domain is DTGVSQNPRHKITKRGQNVTFRCDPISEHNRLYWYRQTLGQGPEFLTYFQNEAQLEKSRLLSDRFSAERPKGSFSTLEIQRTEQGDSAMYLCVSSKQSNEQFFGPGTRLTVL.